This TCR beta chain was retrieved from a study of T cell changes during pregnancy in multiple sclerosis. Some clones are missing from TCRdb's copy, which holds only in-frame ones; the method was immunoSEQ multiplex PCR. Of tens of thousands of clones listed, around 96% are singletons. CDR3 length equals 18 residues. J was trimmed by 0 bases and V by 1 base; bases with no gene match: 5. Germline loops: CDR1 SGHVS, CDR2 FNYEAQ. The source was peripheral blood, collected in the second trimester of pregnancy. The chain joins TRBV7-6 to TRBJ2-5, with 13 bases fitting TRBD2. This sequence originates from a female donor with multiple sclerosis, enrolled in a pregnancy study. CDR3: CASSLGLAGGPYQETQYF. The CDR3 DNA sequence: TGTGCCAGCAGCTTAGGACTAGCGGGAGGACCGTACCAAGAGACCCAGTACTTC.